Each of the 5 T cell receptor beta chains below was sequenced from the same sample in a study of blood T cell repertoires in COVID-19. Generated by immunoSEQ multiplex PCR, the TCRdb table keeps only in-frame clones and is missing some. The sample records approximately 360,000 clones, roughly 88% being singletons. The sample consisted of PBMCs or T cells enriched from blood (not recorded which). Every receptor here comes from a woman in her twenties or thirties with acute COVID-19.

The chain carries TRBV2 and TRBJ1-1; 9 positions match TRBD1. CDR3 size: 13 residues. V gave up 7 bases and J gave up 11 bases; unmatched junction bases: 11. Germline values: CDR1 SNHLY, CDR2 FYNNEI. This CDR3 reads CASNPDRGKGAFF. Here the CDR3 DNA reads TGTGCCAGCAACCCCGACAGGGGGAAAGGGGCTTTCTTT.

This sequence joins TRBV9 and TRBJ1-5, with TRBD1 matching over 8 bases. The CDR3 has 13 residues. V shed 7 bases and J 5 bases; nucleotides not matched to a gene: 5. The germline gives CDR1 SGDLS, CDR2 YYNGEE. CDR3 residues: CASGETGDQPQHF. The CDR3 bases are TGTGCCAGCGGCGAGACAGGGGATCAGCCCCAGCATTTT.

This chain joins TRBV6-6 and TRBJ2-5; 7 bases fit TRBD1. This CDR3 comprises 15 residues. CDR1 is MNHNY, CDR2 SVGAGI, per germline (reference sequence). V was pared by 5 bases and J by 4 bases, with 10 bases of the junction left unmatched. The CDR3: CASSITTGIIETQYF. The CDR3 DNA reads TGTGCCAGCAGTATTACGACAGGGATCATAGAGACCCAGTACTTC.

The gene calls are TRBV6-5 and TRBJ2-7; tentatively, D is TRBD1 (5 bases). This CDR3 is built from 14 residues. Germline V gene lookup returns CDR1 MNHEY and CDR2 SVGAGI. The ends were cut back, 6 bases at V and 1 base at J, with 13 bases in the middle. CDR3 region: CASREVGLSYEQYF. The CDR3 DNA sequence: TGTGCCAGCAGAGAGGTGGGGCTTTCCTACGAGCAGTACTTC.

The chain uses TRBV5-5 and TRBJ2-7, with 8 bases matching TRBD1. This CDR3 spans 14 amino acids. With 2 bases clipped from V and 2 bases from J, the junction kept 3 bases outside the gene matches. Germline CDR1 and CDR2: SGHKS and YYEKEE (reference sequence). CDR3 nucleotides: TGTGCCAGCAGCTTCGACAGGGGCCCCTACGAGCAGTACTTC. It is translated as CASSFDRGPYEQYF.